These 32 T cell receptor beta chains came from one sample sequenced in a study of T cells in Graves' hyperthyroidism and ophthalmopathy (dated by TCRdb to between 2018 and 2020). The library was built by means of multiplex PCR. These reads were obtained on an Illumina HiSeq 2000. Amplification of TCR beta CDR3 regions was carried out from RNA transcripts. For the first round of RT-PCR on the TCR CDR3, the HTBI primer set was used together with the Qiagen OneStep RT-PCR kit. Using fastp trimming at Q25 and MiXCR clonotype assembly, TCRdb reanalyzed the public sequencing data and kept in-frame beta chains. Each entry is one CDR3 protein sequence, shown with its most common DNA and genes. The sample includes over 300,000 distinct CDR3 sequences, with about 14% observed a single time. About 10% of the sample lies in the top ten. The specimen sequenced was blood. The receptors shown here come from a woman aged 60-75 years with Graves' hyperthyroidism.

The chain uses TRBV6-1 and TRBJ2-1; 12 bases are a match to TRBD2. The CDR3 is 20 amino acids. V was clipped by 5 bases and J by 4 bases; unmatched bases: 18. Germline V gene sequence: CDR1 MNHNS, CDR2 SASEGT. CDR3 sequence: CASSLDLGLAGGPKYNEQFF. CDR3 sequence (DNA): TGTGCCAGCAGTCTTGACCTCGGGCTAGCGGGAGGGCCTAAGTACAATGAGCAGTTCTTC.

There are many counts of this clonotype. The chain combines TRBV19 with TRBJ2-7, with a weak D call TRBD1 (5 bases). Trimming pared 10 bases from V and 5 bases from J, leaving 15 bases between. Germline V gene data show CDR1 as LNHDA and CDR2 as SQIVND (reference sequence). CDR3 length: 12 amino acids. The CDR3 DNA follows: TGTGCCACCCAGGGATATGGCCACGAGCAGTACTTC. It codes for CATQGYGHEQYF. Full variable domain (remainder filled in from reference TRBV19 and TRBJ2-7): DGGITQSPKYLFRKEGQNVTLSCEQNLNHDAMYWYRQDPGQGLRLIYYSQIVNDFQKGDIAEGYSVSREKKESFPLTVTSAQKNPTAFYLCATQGYGHEQYFGPGTRLTVT.

This clonotype was counted between two and nine times. The chain carries TRBV29-1 and TRBJ2-5; 8 nucleotides line up with TRBD2. Per the germline V gene, CDR1 is SQVTM and CDR2 is ANQGSEA. The CDR3 is made up of 13 amino acids. Unmatched junction bases numbered 3, after V lost 1 base and J lost 5 bases. In DNA form, the CDR3 reads TGCAGCGTTGAAGTGACTAGCGCTGAGACCCAGTACTTC. Translated, it gives CSVEVTSAETQYF.

Ten or more counts support this clonotype. This sequence joins TRBV2 and TRBJ2-3, with D unresolved. The germline V gene encodes CDR1 SNHLY and CDR2 FYNNEI. The CDR3 extends over 11 amino acids. V was pared by 6 bases and J by 3 bases, with 4 bases between. The CDR3 sequence: CASRYTDTQYF. The CDR3 nucleotides read TGTGCCAGCAGATATACAGATACGCAGTATTTT.

This clonotype showed up many times. This rearrangement joins TRBV19 to TRBJ2-7; 7 bases are a match to TRBD1. V trimming: 8 bases; J trimming: 4 bases; junction bases outside the gene matches: 8. The germline gives CDR1 LNHDA, CDR2 SQIVND (reference sequence). This CDR3 is 13 amino acids long. The CDR3 sequence: CASRQGVQYEQYF. The DNA for the CDR3 is TGTGCCAGTCGACAGGGAGTCCAATACGAGCAGTACTTC.

Details on this clonotype: This may come from a read error, since a much larger clone is one base off. This sequence joins TRBV29-1 and TRBJ2-7, with 9 bases aligning to TRBD2. Germline values: CDR1 SQVTM, CDR2 ANQGSEA. The CDR3 totals 16 residues. The CDR3 DNA reads TGCAGCGTTGAAGGTCCTAGCGGGGACATTACCTACGAGCGGTACTTC. It yields the protein CSVEGPSGDITYERYF.

The V gene is TRBV27, the J gene TRBJ2-4; D gene unclear. There are 13 residues in the CDR3. The ends were cut back, 5 bases at V and 0 bases at J, with 5 bases in the middle. Germline loops: CDR1 MNHEY, CDR2 SMNVEV (reference sequence). The CDR3 DNA reads TGTGCCAGCAGTATGGGAGCCAAAAACATTCAGTACTTC. Its translation: CASSMGAKNIQYF.

Here the CDR3 DNA reads TGTGCCAGCAGCCCCCCCCACCAGGGAAGGGAGACCCAGTACTTC. Translation gives CASSPPHQGRETQYF. The rearrangement links TRBV7-9 to TRBJ2-5; D might be TRBD1 (5 bases). The germline gives CDR1 SEHNR, CDR2 FQNEAQ (reference sequence). Trimming left V 5 bases short and J 5 bases short, with 18 bases between. The CDR3 length is 15 residues.

This clonotype appeared a few times. The V call is TRBV20-1, the J call TRBJ1-2, with D unclear. This CDR3 contains 11 residues. The germline gives CDR1 DFQATT, CDR2 SNEGSKA (reference sequence). Trimming took off 6 bases at V and 5 bases at J, with 10 bases between the two ends. In DNA, the CDR3 is TGCAGTGCCCGACTGGGATATGGCTACACCTTC. Amino acids: CSARLGYGYTF.

Of note for this clonotype: At one end the junction does not follow the germline gene, possibly because of a read error. The chain employs TRBV18 and TRBJ1-4; TRBD1 might be the D (5 bases). The CDR3 spans 16 residues. Germline-derived CDR1 and CDR2 are KGHSH and LQKENI. The CDR3 loop reads CASSPFDRATNEKLVF. Here the CDR3 DNA reads TGTGCCAGCTCACCTTTTGACAGAGCAACTAATGAAAAACTGGTTTTT.

This clonotype was counted at least ten times. The V and J genes are TRBV3-1 and TRBJ1-1; D uncertain. This CDR3 is 12 amino acids long. CDR1 is LGHDT, CDR2 YNNKEL, per germline (reference sequence). V lost 1 base to trimming and J lost 7 bases, with 7 bases between them. CDR3 sequence reads: CASSQVSGEAFF. In nucleotides, the CDR3 is TGTGCCAGCAGCCAAGTATCTGGTGAAGCTTTCTTT.

The chain employs TRBV10-3 and TRBJ2-1, with 14 bases lining up with TRBD2. Per germline, CDR1 ENHRY and CDR2 SYGVKD. Germline trimming cut 4 bases from V and 3 bases from J; bases unmatched to any gene: 20. CDR3 length: 22 amino acids. CDR3 sequence (DNA): TGTGCCATCAGTGCCCATGGCCAGACTAGCGGGAGGGCCGTTTTAGTCTACAATGAGCAGTTCTTC. Protein: CAISAHGQTSGRAVLVYNEQFF.

Ten or more counts support this clonotype. J is TRBJ2-5 and V is TRBV20-1, with TRBD2 matching 9 bases. Trimming removed 3 bases from V and 5 bases from J; junction bases left unmatched: 7. There are 14 residues in the CDR3. CDR1 is DFQATT and CDR2 is SNEGSKA in the germline V gene (reference sequence). This chain's CDR3 is CSARRREGLETQYF. The CDR3 nucleotides read TGCAGTGCTAGGAGGCGGGAGGGCCTCGAGACCCAGTACTTC.

This chain uses TRBV5-5 with TRBJ2-7, with 9 positions matching TRBD1. The germline V gene encodes CDR1 SGHKS and CDR2 YYEKEE (reference sequence). The V segment lost 0 bases and the J segment 4 bases; nucleotides outside the gene matches: 5. CDR3 length equals 15 residues. CDR3 protein: CASSLAWTGDYEQYF. The CDR3 DNA reads TGTGCCAGCAGCTTGGCTTGGACAGGGGATTACGAGCAGTACTTC.

This clonotype came up a few times. The chain uses TRBV20-1 and TRBJ2-5; 7 bases align to TRBD2. This CDR3 contains 15 residues. Per the germline V gene, CDR1 is DFQATT and CDR2 is SNEGSKA (reference sequence). The trim removed 3 bases at V and 0 bases at J, leaving 7 bases unmatched. The CDR3 loop reads CSASPLAEYQETQYF. CDR3 DNA sequence: TGCAGTGCTAGTCCGCTAGCGGAGTACCAAGAGACCCAGTACTTC.

This clonotype was recorded at least ten times. This sequence joins TRBV2 and TRBJ2-3; TRBD2 might be the D (6 bases). There are 14 residues in the CDR3. V lost 6 bases and J lost 2, with 12 bases in between. Per the germline V gene, CDR1 is SNHLY and CDR2 is FYNNEI. CDR3 region: CASRGDSYTDTQYF. CDR3 bases: TGTGCCAGCAGGGGGGACTCCTACACAGATACGCAGTATTTT.

Here the CDR3 reads CSVTQGDYGYTF. CDR3 coding DNA: TGCAGCGTCACACAGGGGGACTATGGCTACACCTTC. This rearrangement joins TRBV29-1 to TRBJ1-2, with 8 nucleotides matching TRBD1. The germline CDR1 and CDR2 sequences are SQVTM and ANQGSEA. The CDR3 contains 12 residues. V dropped 6 bases and J dropped 3; count of bases not matched to a gene: 3.

This clonotype was seen ten or more times. The chain employs TRBV6-6 and TRBJ2-3, with 8 bases aligning to TRBD2. The CDR3 spans 16 residues. CDR1 is MNHNY and CDR2 is SVGAGI in the germline V gene (reference sequence). V shed 2 bases, J shed 6 bases, and the junction held 10 bases outside the gene matches. This chain's CDR3 is CASSYAGGGRWDTQYF. CDR3 DNA: TGTGCCAGCAGTTACGCCGGCGGGGGGCGGTGGGATACGCAGTATTTT.

The sample holds many counts of this clonotype. J is TRBJ1-1 and V is TRBV20-1; D is unresolved. This CDR3 has 11 residues. Germline CDR1 is DFQATT and CDR2 is SNEGSKA (reference sequence). V was pared by 2 bases and J by 7 bases, with 8 bases between. CDR3 sequence: CSARRALEAFF. The CDR3, as DNA: TGCAGTGCTAGAAGGGCCCTTGAAGCTTTCTTT.

The J gene is TRBJ2-1, the V gene TRBV24-1; 8 bases map to TRBD1. V was pared by 7 bases and J by 8 bases, with 6 bases of the junction left unmatched. The CDR3 length is 13 residues. Germline-derived CDR1 and CDR2 are KGHDR and SFDVKD. Here the CDR3 reads CATSGQGSDEQFF. CDR3 in DNA: TGTGCCACCAGCGGACAGGGATCGGATGAGCAGTTCTTC.

This clonotype was counted only a few times. V is TRBV24-1 and J is TRBJ2-7; possibly TRBD1 or TRBD2 for D (6 bases each). Deletions cut 4 bases from V and 3 bases from J, with 12 bases between. Per germline, CDR1 KGHDR and CDR2 SFDVKD. This CDR3 is built from 14 residues. The CDR3 DNA reads as TGTGCCACCAGTGAGGGTAGGGGGGACTACGAGCAGTACTTC. It yields the protein CATSEGRGDYEQYF.

This clonotype has at least ten counts. The chain couples TRBV20-1 to TRBJ2-3, with 7 nucleotides matching TRBD2. Germline loops: CDR1 DFQATT, CDR2 SNEGSKA (reference sequence). V dropped 3 bases and J dropped 0; count of bases not matched to a gene: 6. The CDR3 loop spans 15 amino acids. The CDR3 loop reads CSARWPSGSTDTQYF. In DNA form, the CDR3 reads TGCAGTGCTAGGTGGCCTAGCGGTAGCACAGATACGCAGTATTTT.

This clonotype was seen at least ten times. The rearrangement uses TRBV9 and TRBJ2-5; TRBD1 matches at 9 bases. Germline V lookup: CDR1 SGDLS, CDR2 YYNGEE. The CDR3 loop spans 15 amino acids. The V gene end was trimmed by 0 bases and the J gene end by 2 bases; junction bases not matched to a gene: 2. The chain's CDR3 is CASSVGTGEQETQYF. The CDR3 DNA is TGTGCCAGCAGCGTAGGGACAGGGGAGCAAGAGACCCAGTACTTC.

This clonotype has just a few counts. The J gene is TRBJ2-3, the V gene TRBV19, with TRBD1 matching over 9 bases. CDR1 and CDR2 from the germline V gene are LNHDA and SQIVND (reference sequence). The V gene end was trimmed by 6 bases and the J gene end by 0 bases; junction bases not matched to a gene: 16. The CDR3 spans 19 residues. This CDR3 is CASRNPLGTGPTSTDTQYF. Written as DNA, the CDR3 is TGTGCCAGTAGGAATCCACTAGGGACAGGGCCGACTAGCACAGATACGCAGTATTTT. Using reference TRBV19 and TRBJ2-3 for the parts outside the CDR3, the full variable domain is DGGITQSPKYLFRKEGQNVTLSCEQNLNHDAMYWYRQDPGQGLRLIYYSQIVNDFQKGDIAEGYSVSREKKESFPLTVTSAQKNPTAFYLCASRNPLGTGPTSTDTQYFGPGTRLTVL.

The chain has TRBV20-1 and TRBJ2-7, with TRBD2 as a possible D gene (5 bases). Trimming left V 6 bases short and J 5 bases short, with 23 bases between. Germline CDR1 and CDR2: DFQATT and SNEGSKA (reference sequence). The CDR3 sequence is 15 residues long. The CDR3 sequence: CSARYGLTIGNEQYF. As DNA, the CDR3 is TGCAGTGCCCGCTATGGACTTACTATCGGGAACGAGCAGTACTTC.

This chain connects TRBV19 to TRBJ2-5; D not resolved. The V gene lost 10 bases and the J gene lost 4 bases, with 10 bases spanning the gap. Germline CDR1 is LNHDA and CDR2 is SQIVND (reference sequence). This CDR3 region has 11 residues. The chain's CDR3 is CATAWGETQYF. Here the CDR3 DNA reads TGTGCCACGGCATGGGGAGAGACCCAGTACTTC.

This clonotype was recorded many times. The V and J genes are TRBV30 and TRBJ2-1; 11 nucleotides align to TRBD2. This CDR3 spans 13 amino acids. CDR1 and CDR2 (germline): GTSNPN, SVGIG (reference sequence). After removal of 1 base from V and 7 bases from J, the junction contained 0 bases not matched to a gene. This chain's CDR3 is CAWSGLAGNEQFF. The CDR3 coding sequence is TGTGCCTGGAGTGGACTAGCGGGAAATGAGCAGTTCTTC.

V is TRBV7-9 and J is TRBJ1-5; no firm D call. The germline V and J ends were trimmed by 10 bases and 7 bases, with 8 bases remaining between them. There are 10 residues in the CDR3. Germline values: CDR1 SEHNR, CDR2 FQNEAQ (reference sequence). The CDR3 DNA follows: TGTGCCACCGAGTCCCAGCCCCAGCATTTT. Residues: CATESQPQHF. Full variable domain (outside the CDR3, taken from reference TRBV7-9 and TRBJ1-5): DTGVSQNPRHKITKRGQNVTFRCDPISEHNRLYWYRQTLGQGPEFLTYFQNEAQLEKSRLLSDRFSAERPKGSFSTLEIQRTEQGDSAMYLCATESQPQHFGDGTRLSIL.

This clonotype appeared many times. The chain recombines TRBV7-9 with TRBJ2-3, with TRBD2 as a possible D gene (6 bases). The CDR3 loop spans 16 amino acids. Looked up from germline, CDR1 is SEHNR and CDR2 is FQNEAQ (reference sequence). Trimming left V 5 bases short and J 9 bases short, with 24 bases between. In DNA form, the CDR3 reads TGTGCCAGCAGCCTGACGGGGGAGCGGAGGCGGGACACGCAGTATTTT. It yields the protein CASSLTGERRRDTQYF.

This clonotype has a count of ten or more. V is TRBV3-1 and J is TRBJ1-1, with D possibly TRBD1 on 5 matching bases. This CDR3 is built from 17 residues. V lost 2 bases and J 3 bases, leaving 19 bases between the germline ends. Germline lookup yields CDR1 LGHDT and CDR2 YNNKEL (reference sequence). CDR3 loop: CASSQHGGNMADTEAFF. DNA of the CDR3: TGTGCCAGCAGCCAACACGGGGGGAACATGGCAGACACTGAAGCTTTCTTT.

This clonotype came up many times. The V call is TRBV18, the J call TRBJ1-4; D is undetermined. V lost 3 bases, J lost 3 bases, and 8 bases lay in between. The CDR3 contains 14 residues. CDR1 and CDR2 (germline): KGHSH, LQKENI. The CDR3 reads CASSPSRANEKLFF. The CDR3 coding sequence is TGTGCCAGCTCACCCTCCCGGGCTAATGAAAAACTGTTTTTT.

This clonotype was seen a handful of times. The CDR3 bases are TGTGCCAGCAGTTTTCCGGGAAACACCATATATTTT. It yields the protein CASSFPGNTIYF. The rearrangement joins TRBV12-3 or TRBV12-4 to TRBJ1-3; D is ambiguous. Trimming removed 3 bases from V and 4 bases from J, with 4 bases in between. The CDR3 consists of 12 residues.